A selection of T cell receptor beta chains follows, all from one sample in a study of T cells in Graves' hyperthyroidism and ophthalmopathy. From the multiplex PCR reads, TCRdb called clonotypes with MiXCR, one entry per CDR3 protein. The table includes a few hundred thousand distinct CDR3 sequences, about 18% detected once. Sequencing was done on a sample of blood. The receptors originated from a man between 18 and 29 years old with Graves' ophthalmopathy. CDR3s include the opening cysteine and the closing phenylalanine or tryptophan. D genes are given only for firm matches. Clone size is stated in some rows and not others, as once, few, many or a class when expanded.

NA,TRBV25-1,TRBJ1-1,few,TGTGCCAGCAGTGACTGGGGGTATCAGGACACTGAAGCTTTCTTT,CASSDWGYQDTEAFF
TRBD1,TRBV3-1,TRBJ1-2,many,TGTGCCAGCAGCCAAGGCGGGACAGGGGGCGTCGGCTACACCTTC,CASSQGGTGGVGYTF
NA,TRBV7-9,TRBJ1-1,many,TGTGCCAGCAGCTTCAAGACCCAAGAAGCTTTCTTT,CASSFKTQEAFF
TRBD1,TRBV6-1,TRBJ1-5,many,TGTGCCAGCAGTAACGGACAGGGAAATAAGCCCCAGCATTTT,CASSNGQGNKPQHF
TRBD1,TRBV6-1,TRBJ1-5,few,TGTGCCAGCAGTTCGCAGGGGGCCAGGGGAGGTCAGCCCCAGCATTTT,CASSSQGARGGQPQHF
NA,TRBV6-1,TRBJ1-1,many,TGTGCCAGCAGGGACCCTAACACTGAAGCTTTCTTT,CASRDPNTEAFF
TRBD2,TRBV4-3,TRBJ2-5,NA,TGCGCCAGCAGCCAAGATATAACTAGCGGCGAGACCCAGTACTTC,CASSQDITSGETQYF
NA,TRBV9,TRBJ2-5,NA,TGTGCCAGCAGCGTTTGGACAGATTTCCAAGAGACCCAGTACTTC,CASSVWTDFQETQYF
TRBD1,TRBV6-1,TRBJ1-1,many,TGTGCCAGCGGAGCTCGTCAGGGGGATCGGACTGAAGCTTTCTTT,CASGARQGDRTEAFF
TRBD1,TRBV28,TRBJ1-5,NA,TGTGCCAGCAATACCGACAGGGGGCTAAGCAATCAGCCCCAGCATTTT,CASNTDRGLSNQPQHF
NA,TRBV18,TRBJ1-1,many,TGTGCCAGCTCACCCCGGGCCAGGGACACTGAAGCTTTCTTT,CASSPRARDTEAFF
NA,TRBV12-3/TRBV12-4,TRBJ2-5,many,TGTGCCAGCAGTCGTACTAGATACCAAGAGACCCAGTACTTC,CASSRTRYQETQYF
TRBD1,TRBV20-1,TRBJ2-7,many,TGCAGTGCCCCGGACAGGGCTCCCTACGAGCAGTACTTC,CSAPDRAPYEQYF
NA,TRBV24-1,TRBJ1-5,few,TGTGCCACCAGTGATTTCACTGCCCGGGTGGAGTATAGCAATCAGCCCCAGCATTTT,CATSDFTARVEYSNQPQHF
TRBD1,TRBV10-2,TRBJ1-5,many,TGCGCCAGCAGTGAGTCGAGACAGGGGGGTCAGCCCCAGCATTTT,CASSESRQGGQPQHF
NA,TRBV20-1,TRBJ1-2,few,TGCAGTGCTAGAGTTGAGAGGGAGAGGGGCTACACCTTC,CSARVERERGYTF
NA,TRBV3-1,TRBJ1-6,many,TGTGCCAGCAGCCAAGATTCGAGCATCAATATGCCCCTCCACTTT,CASSQDSSINMPLHF
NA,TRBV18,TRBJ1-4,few,TGTGCCAGCTCACCGAGACAGGACTCCAATGAAAAACTGTTTTTT,CASSPRQDSNEKLFF
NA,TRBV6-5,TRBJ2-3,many,TGTGCCAGCAGTTACTCGGCAGTTACAGATACGCAGTATTTT,CASSYSAVTDTQYF
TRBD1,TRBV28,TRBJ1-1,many,TGTGCCAGCACCATAACTGGGACAGGGTGGTTCGGAGCTTTCTTT,CASTITGTGWFGAFF
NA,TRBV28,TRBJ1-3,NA,TGTGCCAGCAGTCCAACTGGAAACACCATATATTTT,CASSPTGNTIYF
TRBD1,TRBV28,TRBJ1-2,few,TGTGCCAGCACCGAAGGACAGGGTGGAGGCTACACCTTC,CASTEGQGGGYTF
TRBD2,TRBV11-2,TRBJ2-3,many,TGTGCCAGCAGCTTTCGGAGCGGTGGCGGGGGAACTAGCACAGATACGCAGTATTTT,CASSFRSGGGGTSTDTQYF
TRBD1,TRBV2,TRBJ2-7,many,TGTGCCAGCCGGGACAGTTCCTACGAGCAGTACTTC,CASRDSSYEQYF
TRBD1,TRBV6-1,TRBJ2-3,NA,TGTGCCAGCAGTTACGAACAGGGGAGTTGGACAGATACGCAGTATTTT,CASSYEQGSWTDTQYF
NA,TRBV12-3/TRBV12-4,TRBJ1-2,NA,TGTGCCAGCAGTTACCGGGCGGAGGGCTACACCTTC,CASSYRAEGYTF
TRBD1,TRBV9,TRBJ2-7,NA,TGTGCCAGCAGCGTAGCTGGGACAGCGAACTACGAGCAGTACTTC,CASSVAGTANYEQYF
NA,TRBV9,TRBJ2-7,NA,TGTGCCAGCAGCCTCAGACCGGACTACGAGCAGTACTTC,CASSLRPDYEQYF
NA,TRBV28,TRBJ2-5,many,TGTGCCAGCAGTTTAACCGACAGCCAAGAGACCCAGTACTTC,CASSLTDSQETQYF
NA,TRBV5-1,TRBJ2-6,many,TGCGCCAGCAGCTTGGACAGCTCTGGGGCCAACGTCCTGACTTTC,CASSLDSSGANVLTF
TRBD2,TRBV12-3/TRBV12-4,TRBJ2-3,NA,TGTGCCAGCACCCAGGGAGGGGATACGCAGTATTTT,CASTQGGDTQYF
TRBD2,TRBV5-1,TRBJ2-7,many,TGCGCCAGCAGTGTAGCGGGTACCTACGAGCAGTACTTC,CASSVAGTYEQYF
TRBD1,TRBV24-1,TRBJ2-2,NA,TGTGCCACCCGGGACAGGGGGCTGATCGGGGAGCTGTTTTTT,CATRDRGLIGELFF
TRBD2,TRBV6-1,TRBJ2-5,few,TGTGCCAGCAGTTATGCGCTAGCGGGGGGTCCCCTCCAAGAGACCCAGTACTTC,CASSYALAGGPLQETQYF
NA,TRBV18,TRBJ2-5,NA,TGTGTCAGCTCACGAACGGGGCAAGAGACCCAGTACTTC,CVSSRTGQETQYF
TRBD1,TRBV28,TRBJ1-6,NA,TGTGCCAGCAGTCGCCCCGGGACAGGGCGGTCACCCCTCCACTTT,CASSRPGTGRSPLHF
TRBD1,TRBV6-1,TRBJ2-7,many,TGTGCCAGCGAGACAGGGGGAGCGTACGAGCAGTACTTC,CASETGGAYEQYF
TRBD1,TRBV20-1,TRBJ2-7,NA,TGCAGTGCTAGAGGGACAGGGGGCTACGAGCAGTACTTC,CSARGTGGYEQYF
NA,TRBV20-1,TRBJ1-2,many,TGCAGTGCTAAGGGCTACACCTTC,CSAKGYTF
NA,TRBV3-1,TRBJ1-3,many,TGTGCCAGCAGCCAAGACCACTCTGGAAACACCATATATTTT,CASSQDHSGNTIYF
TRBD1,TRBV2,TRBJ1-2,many,TGTGCCAGCAGGGACAGGGGCTATGGCTACACCTTC,CASRDRGYGYTF
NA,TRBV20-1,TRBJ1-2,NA,TGCAGTGCTAGAGATCCCGGGACCTTACCCCGGGGCTACACCTTC,CSARDPGTLPRGYTF
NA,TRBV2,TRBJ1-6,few,TGTGCCAGCAGTTTAGTTACCAATACCGGACAGACACCCCTCCACTTT,CASSLVTNTGQTPLHF
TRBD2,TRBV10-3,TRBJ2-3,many,TGTGCCATCAGTCCTAGCGGGGGGGTTGCAGATACGCAGTATTTT,CAISPSGGVADTQYF
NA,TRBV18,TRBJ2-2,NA,TGTGCCAGCTCCGGAACGTTCACCGGGGAGCTGTTTTTT,CASSGTFTGELFF
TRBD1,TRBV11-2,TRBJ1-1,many,TGTGCCAGCAGCCTACGGACAGGGGGTGTCGGGTACACTGAAGCTTTCTTT,CASSLRTGGVGYTEAFF
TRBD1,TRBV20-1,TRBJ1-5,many,TGCAGTGCTAACAGGGGGCTTGTCGGTCAGCCCCAGCATTTT,CSANRGLVGQPQHF